What follows describes a single T cell receptor beta chain. This record comes from a study of blood T cell repertoires in COVID-19. TCRdb's table, derived via immunoSEQ multiplex PCR, lists solely in-frame clones and lacks some. The sample has roughly 100,000 clones, roughly 86% seen once. The sequenced material came from peripheral blood. The sequence derives from a woman in her 30s with acute or convalescent COVID-19.

The CDR3 reads CASSPKNSFSSYEQYF. The DNA for the CDR3 is TGTGCCAGCAGCCCCAAGAATAGCTTCAGCTCCTACGAGCAGTACTTC. The rearrangement links TRBV27 to TRBJ2-7; D is ambiguous. CDR1 is MNHEY, CDR2 SMNVEV, per germline (reference sequence). Deletions cut 6 bases from V and 0 bases from J, with 18 bases between. The CDR3 has 16 residues.